The present TCR beta chain was sequenced within a study of blood T cell repertoires in COVID-19 (TCRdb year 2020). Looking at the study overall: The collaborator samples originated in the United States, Italy and Spain and spanned the acute and convalescent phases of COVID-19. The material from the prospective study consisted of cDNA or gDNA derived from T cells, B-cell-depleted T cells, or PBMCs. The dataset comprised deeply sampled blood TCRbeta repertoires from subjects exposed to, actively infected with, or recovered from COVID-19. The repertoires were made available in a free public database intended to serve as a resource for research on the immune response to SARS-CoV-2. The samples were drawn from the first 160 participants of the ongoing ImmuneRACE study and from some 1,300 subjects provided by 6 global collaborators. Sample metadata almost always included a de-identified subject ID, COVID-19 status, age in years and sex. HLA class I and class II types, where available, came from metadata supplied by the sample provider rather than from assay-based typing. Overall study results and their limits: Clinical and demographic metadata were provided uncurated, with the amount varying by source and participant.

The CDR3 measures 22 amino acids from cysteine to phenylalanine. The only DNA kept is the CDR3, 66 bases in frame from the first base. From a lookup of the germline V gene, CDR1 and CDR2 are SGHRS and YFSETQ. Trimming removed 5 bases from V and 3 bases from J; the gene matches leave 24 bases unexplained. Collaborating institutions collected whole blood in K2EDTA tubes following their own protocols. Collaborator samples were shipped for TCRbeta analysis as frozen whole blood, isolated PBMCs, or DNA extracted from either sample type. About this clone itself: The antigen it recognizes is unknown. No base qualities exist here, and no much larger clone lies one base off it.

TCRbeta CDR3 regions were amplified from genomic DNA using the immunoSEQ Assay, a bias-controlled multiplex PCR. Turning to the authors' computational methods: The number of nucleated cells in each sample was estimated from the amplification of reference gene primers within the assay. To quantify the absolute abundance of each unique TCRbeta CDR3 rearrangement, sequence reads were collapsed and filtered. For each sample, productive Simpson clonality was calculated by taking the square root of Simpson's diversity index across productive rearrangements. TCRdb provides this immuneACCESS table in a form limited to in-frame rearrangements. Some clones are lacking; in checked studies, under half of them reflect an unresolved V gene, and why the rest are absent is not known. Clone size and the V and J calls come from that table; the DNA yielded D and trimming. The sample yields more than 95,000 clones; approximately 83% were counted once. The biggest ten clones account for 10% to 15% of the sample.

The TCR originated in a man aged 60 to 69 with acute or convalescent COVID-19. Material for sequencing was peripheral blood. The rearrangement combines TRBV5-1 with TRBJ2-1; TRBD1 matches 12 bases in the middle. Read as DNA, the sequence is TGCGCCAGCAGTGGACCGGGACAGGGGGCCTGGGGGACTAGCGTTTACTACAATGAGCAGTTCTTC. Its protein is CASSGPGQGAWGTSVYYNEQFF.